This T cell receptor beta chain was captured in a study of early T cells in non-severe SARS-CoV-2 infection. The TCR library protocol was used to attach unique molecular identifiers. These identifiers were attached to individual cDNA molecules. TCRdb re-called the 5' RACE reads through MiXCR, storing one row per CDR3 protein. The sample records some 25,000 distinct CDR3 sequences, around 5.1% being singletons. This clonotype was detected many times. The germline V gene has CDR1 LNHDA and CDR2 SQIVND (reference sequence). This CDR3 is built from 14 residues. Trimming took 0 bases from V and 6 from J, leaving 12 bases between them.

This chain uses TRBV19 with TRBJ2-7; weak D call: TRBD1 (5 bases). This receptor was taken from an adult who was a healthcare worker with PCR-confirmed SARS-CoV-2 infection or an uninfected control (not recorded which). Sequencing used whole blood. The CDR3 DNA reads TGTGCCAGTAGTATAGATGGAAGGACATCCGAGCAGTACTTC. Its translation is CASSIDGRTSEQYF.